This is a list of T cell receptor beta chains from one sample in a study of lymphopenia after photon versus proton radiotherapy. The assay was immunoSEQ multiplex PCR, and TCRdb's table has in-frame clones only and misses some. Of about 70,000 clones listed, 85% to 95% were seen once; the top ten hold 2% to 2.5%. This material consisted of peripheral blood, taken from a patient treated with photon-based radiotherapy. The source of these receptors is a woman between 35 and 50 years old with cholangiocarcinoma. Each CDR3 is given with its conserved first and last residue. Each record gives: D gene, clone size, J gene, V gene, CDR3 DNA, CDR3 protein. D genes are given only for firm matches. Expanded clones get a size class; other rows say once, few or many, or leave the size out.

d_gene: .
abundance: .
j_gene: TRBJ1-1
v_gene: TRBV27
CDR3nt: TGTGCCAGCAGTTGGGGGACACCCATGAACACTGAAGCTTTCTTT
CDR3aa: CASSWGTPMNTEAFF

d_gene: .
abundance: once
j_gene: TRBJ2-5
v_gene: TRBV28
CDR3nt: TGTGCCAACAGTCCCGCCTCCGGCGGGTTCCAAGAGACCCAGTACTTC
CDR3aa: CANSPASGGFQETQYF

d_gene: .
abundance: .
j_gene: TRBJ1-2
v_gene: TRBV7-9
CDR3nt: TGTGCCAGCAGCTTAGAGGGCTACAGGGACTCTGGCTACACCTTC
CDR3aa: CASSLEGYRDSGYTF

d_gene: .
abundance: .
j_gene: TRBJ1-2
v_gene: TRBV20-1
CDR3nt: TGCAGTGCAGACTATGGCTACACCTTC
CDR3aa: CSADYGYTF

d_gene: .
abundance: .
j_gene: TRBJ2-1
v_gene: TRBV27
CDR3nt: TGTGCCAGCAGTTTATCGGGGAAGCACAATGAGCAGTTCTTC
CDR3aa: CASSLSGKHNEQFF

d_gene: .
abundance: .
j_gene: TRBJ1-5
v_gene: TRBV28
CDR3nt: TGTGCCAGCAGTGGGGATCAGCCCCAGCATTTT
CDR3aa: CASSGDQPQHF

d_gene: TRBD2
abundance: once
j_gene: TRBJ2-1
v_gene: TRBV11-2
CDR3nt: TGTGCCAGCAGCTTAGTCGGGAGGGCCCTCTCGGGTGAGCAGTTCTTC
CDR3aa: CASSLVGRALSGEQFF

d_gene: .
abundance: once
j_gene: TRBJ2-7
v_gene: TRBV25-1
CDR3nt: TGTGCCAGCAGTCCTCCGGGTTGGGAGCAGTACTTC
CDR3aa: CASSPPGWEQYF

d_gene: .
abundance: .
j_gene: TRBJ2-5
v_gene: TRBV7-9
CDR3nt: TGTGCCAGCAGCTGGGGGGGACATCGGCGGGTAGAGACCCAGTACTTC
CDR3aa: CASSWGGHRRVETQYF

d_gene: TRBD1
abundance: .
j_gene: TRBJ1-1
v_gene: TRBV19
CDR3nt: TGTGCCGCACGACCCCGGGACAGGGAGAACACTGAAGCTTTCTTT
CDR3aa: CAARPRDRENTEAFF

d_gene: .
abundance: .
j_gene: TRBJ1-1
v_gene: TRBV5-1
CDR3nt: TGCGCCAGCAGCTTGGACCCGACAGGCGACACTGAAGCTTTCTTT
CDR3aa: CASSLDPTGDTEAFF

d_gene: TRBD1
abundance: .
j_gene: TRBJ2-7
v_gene: TRBV11-2
CDR3nt: TGTGCCAGCAGCCAAACGGGACAGGGGGGCTCCTACGAGCAGTACTTC
CDR3aa: CASSQTGQGGSYEQYF

d_gene: .
abundance: .
j_gene: TRBJ2-6
v_gene: TRBV7-3
CDR3nt: TGTGCCAGCAGCGGAAGTAACTCTGGGGCCAACGTCCTGACTTTC
CDR3aa: CASSGSNSGANVLTF

d_gene: .
abundance: .
j_gene: TRBJ1-2
v_gene: TRBV7-9
CDR3nt: TGTGCCAGCAGCTTGGGGGCCCCCCCTAACTATGGCTACACCTTC
CDR3aa: CASSLGAPPNYGYTF

d_gene: TRBD1
abundance: .
j_gene: TRBJ2-1
v_gene: TRBV7-3
CDR3nt: TGTGCCAGCAGCTCCCGGGACAGGGGATACAATGAGCAGTTCTTC
CDR3aa: CASSSRDRGYNEQFF

d_gene: .
abundance: .
j_gene: TRBJ1-3
v_gene: TRBV28
CDR3nt: TGTGCCAGCAGTTCCTCAGGGGTGCCTGGAAACACCATATATTTT
CDR3aa: CASSSSGVPGNTIYF

d_gene: .
abundance: .
j_gene: TRBJ1-2
v_gene: TRBV11-3
CDR3nt: TGTGCCAGCAGCTTAGATCGGACCTATGGCTACACCTTC
CDR3aa: CASSLDRTYGYTF

d_gene: .
abundance: .
j_gene: TRBJ1-2
v_gene: TRBV28
CDR3nt: TGTGCCAGCAGTTTCGCCCAATTCTATGGCTACACCTTC
CDR3aa: CASSFAQFYGYTF

d_gene: .
abundance: .
j_gene: TRBJ1-2
v_gene: TRBV6-6
CDR3nt: TGTGCCAGCGTGGGGTATGGTGGCTACACCTTC
CDR3aa: CASVGYGGYTF

d_gene: TRBD2
abundance: once
j_gene: TRBJ2-5
v_gene: TRBV30
CDR3nt: TGTGCCTGGAGTGTCACTAGCGGGGAGACCCAGTACTTC
CDR3aa: CAWSVTSGETQYF

d_gene: .
abundance: .
j_gene: TRBJ2-7
v_gene: TRBV28
CDR3nt: TGTGCCAGCCGCGCCCCCTACGAGCAGTACTTC
CDR3aa: CASRAPYEQYF

d_gene: .
abundance: .
j_gene: TRBJ2-7
v_gene: TRBV6-6
CDR3nt: TGTGCCACCGGTCTTCGGGAGAACGAGCAGTACTTC
CDR3aa: CATGLRENEQYF

d_gene: .
abundance: .
j_gene: TRBJ1-4
v_gene: TRBV5-8
CDR3nt: TGTGCCAGCAGCTTGTCGGGGGGCAGTGAAAAACTGTTTTTT
CDR3aa: CASSLSGGSEKLFF

d_gene: .
abundance: .
j_gene: TRBJ1-5
v_gene: TRBV28
CDR3nt: TGTGCCAGCAGCCTCGGAGGACAGCCCCAGCATTTT
CDR3aa: CASSLGGQPQHF

d_gene: .
abundance: .
j_gene: TRBJ1-1
v_gene: TRBV6-5
CDR3nt: TGTGCCGTCCAAGGTTCCCGGGGAAGAACTGAAGCTTTCTTT
CDR3aa: CAVQGSRGRTEAFF

d_gene: .
abundance: .
j_gene: TRBJ2-7
v_gene: TRBV27
CDR3nt: TGTGCCAGCAGTTTAGCTTCTGCGGGTGAGCAGTACTTC
CDR3aa: CASSLASAGEQYF

d_gene: .
abundance: .
j_gene: TRBJ1-2
v_gene: TRBV10-3
CDR3nt: TGTGCCATCAGTGAGAGTGAGGGGCTGGCGGTTGGCTACACCTTC
CDR3aa: CAISESEGLAVGYTF

d_gene: TRBD1
abundance: .
j_gene: TRBJ1-2
v_gene: TRBV6-1
CDR3nt: TGTGCCAGCAGTGACCTCCTAAACAGGGGCCCCGGCTACACCTTC
CDR3aa: CASSDLLNRGPGYTF

d_gene: .
abundance: .
j_gene: TRBJ2-1
v_gene: TRBV30
CDR3nt: TGTGCCTGGAGTGAGGGATACGTCTACAATGAGCAGTTCTTC
CDR3aa: CAWSEGYVYNEQFF

d_gene: TRBD1
abundance: .
j_gene: TRBJ1-2
v_gene: TRBV2
CDR3nt: TGTGCCAGCAGGGGACAGGGTGGGGCAATAGGCTACACCTTC
CDR3aa: CASRGQGGAIGYTF

d_gene: .
abundance: .
j_gene: TRBJ1-6
v_gene: TRBV10-3
CDR3nt: TGTGCCGTAGGACCGGAAACAGGGAGAAATTCACCCCTCCACTTT
CDR3aa: CAVGPETGRNSPLHF

d_gene: .
abundance: .
j_gene: TRBJ1-1
v_gene: TRBV29-1
CDR3nt: TGCAGCGTTTTTGGACGCATGAACACTGAAGCTTTCTTT
CDR3aa: CSVFGRMNTEAFF

d_gene: .
abundance: once
j_gene: TRBJ2-1
v_gene: TRBV5-1
CDR3nt: TGCGCCAGCAGCTACCTTCGACCTACCAACTCCTACAATGAGCAGTTCTTC
CDR3aa: CASSYLRPTNSYNEQFF

d_gene: .
abundance: .
j_gene: TRBJ1-2
v_gene: TRBV11-2
CDR3nt: TGTGCCAGCAGCGCCGGGCGGGGAAACAGTGGCCATGGCTACACCTTC
CDR3aa: CASSAGRGNSGHGYTF